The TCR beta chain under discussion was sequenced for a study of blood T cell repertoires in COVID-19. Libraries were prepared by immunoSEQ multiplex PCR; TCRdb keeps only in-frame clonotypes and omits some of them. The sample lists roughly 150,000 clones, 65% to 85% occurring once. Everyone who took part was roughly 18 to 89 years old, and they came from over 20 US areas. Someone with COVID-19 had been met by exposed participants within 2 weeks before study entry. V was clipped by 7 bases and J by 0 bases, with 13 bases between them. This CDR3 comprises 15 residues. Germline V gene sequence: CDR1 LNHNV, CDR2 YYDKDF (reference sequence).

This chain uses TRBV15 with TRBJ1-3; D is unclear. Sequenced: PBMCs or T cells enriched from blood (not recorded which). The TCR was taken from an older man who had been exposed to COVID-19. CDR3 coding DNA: TGTGCCACCACCCTTGAGGGAGTCTCTGGAAACACCATATATTTT. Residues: CATTLEGVSGNTIYF.